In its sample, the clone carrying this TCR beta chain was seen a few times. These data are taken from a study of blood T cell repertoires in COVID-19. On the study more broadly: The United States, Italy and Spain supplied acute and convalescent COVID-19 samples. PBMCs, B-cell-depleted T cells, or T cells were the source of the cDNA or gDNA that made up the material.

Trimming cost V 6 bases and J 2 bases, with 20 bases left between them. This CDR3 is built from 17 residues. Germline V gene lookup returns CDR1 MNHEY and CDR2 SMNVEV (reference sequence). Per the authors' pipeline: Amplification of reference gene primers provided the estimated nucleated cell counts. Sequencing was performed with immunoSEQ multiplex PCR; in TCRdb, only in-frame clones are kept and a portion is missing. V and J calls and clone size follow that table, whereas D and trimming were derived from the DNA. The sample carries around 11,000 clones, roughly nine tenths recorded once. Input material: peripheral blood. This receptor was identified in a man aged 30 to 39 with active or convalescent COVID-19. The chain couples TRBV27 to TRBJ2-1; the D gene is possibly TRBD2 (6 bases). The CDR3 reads CASSLRAGTLTYNEQFF. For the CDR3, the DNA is TGTGCCAGCAGCCTTCGGGCGGGGACGCTAACCTACAATGAGCAGTTCTTC.